A selection of T cell receptor beta chains follows, all from one sample in a study of neoadjuvant anti-PD-1 for oral cavity cancer. TCRdb's table, derived via immunoSEQ multiplex PCR, lists solely in-frame clones and lacks some. This table has some 6,600 clones, approximately 46% appearing once. Sequencing was performed on tumor tissue, taken before nivolumab (anti-PD-1) treatment. All receptors derive from a person aged 40-85 years with oral cavity squamous cell carcinoma. Both conserved end residues are part of each CDR3. The order of the fields is D gene, clone size, V gene, J gene, CDR3 DNA, CDR3 protein. A D gene is named only where the DNA matches it firmly. Clone size is stated in some rows and not others, as once, few, many or a class when expanded.

>TRBD1|-|TRBV9|TRBJ2-3
TGTGCCAGCAGCGTGTCAACAGGGGGCCGAACAGATACGCAGTATTTT
CASSVSTGGRTDTQYF
>TRBD1|once|TRBV29-1|TRBJ2-3
TGCAGCGTTAGGAGACAGGGGGCGGGTGTGTGGGATTTT
CSVRRQGAGVWDF
>TRBD1|few|TRBV7-9|TRBJ1-2
TGTGCCAGCAGCCAAACAGGGGGCTATGGCTACACCTTC
CASSQTGGYGYTF
>TRBD1|-|TRBV27|TRBJ2-7
TGTGCCAGCAGCCCCGGGACAGGGTTCCGGGAGCAGTACTTC
CASSPGTGFREQYF
>-|-|TRBV7-9|TRBJ2-1
TGTGCCAGCAGCTCCCCGGAGATTAGCCACTACAATGAGCAGTTCTTC
CASSSPEISHYNEQFF
>-|-|TRBV7-9|TRBJ2-7
TGTGCCAGCAGCTTTACAAGTGGCGAGCAGTACTTC
CASSFTSGEQYF
>-|-|TRBV6-5|TRBJ1-1
TGTGCCAGCACAACGGAGAACACTGAAGCTTTCTTT
CASTTENTEAFF
>-|medium-sized|TRBV10-3|TRBJ1-6
TGTGCCATCAGTGATAGCGGGACCCATGGACTGACTTATTCACCCCTCCACTTT
CAISDSGTHGLTYSPLHF
>-|-|TRBV4-1|TRBJ2-5
TGCGCCAGCAGCCAGCGACACCAAGAGACCCAGTACTTC
CASSQRHQETQYF
>TRBD1|-|TRBV27|TRBJ1-2
TGTGCCAGCATTCCCACCGGGACAGGTAGCAACTATGGCTACACCTTC
CASIPTGTGSNYGYTF
>TRBD1|-|TRBV6-6|TRBJ2-7
TGTGCCAGCAGCGCCGACAGGGCGCCCTACGAGCAGTACTTC
CASSADRAPYEQYF
>-|-|TRBV5-6|TRBJ1-2
TGTGCCAGCAGGCTTAGGCAGGTCCCCTCCCACTATGGCTACACCTTC
CASRLRQVPSHYGYTF
>TRBD1|-|TRBV19|TRBJ1-2
TGTGCCAGCGCAAGACAGGGGAAGGATGGCTACACCTTC
CASARQGKDGYTF
>TRBD1|few|TRBV30|TRBJ1-5
TGTGCCTGGAGTGTACAGGACAGGGAAGATCAGCCCCAGCATTTT
CAWSVQDREDQPQHF
>-|medium-sized|TRBV6-4|TRBJ2-3
TGTGCCAGCAGTGAGCGGGGGCGGACAGATACGCAGTATTTT
CASSERGRTDTQYF
>-|-|TRBV6-5|TRBJ2-4
TGTGCCAGCAGCCGTGACCCAGCAGCCAAAAACATTCAGTACTTC
CASSRDPAAKNIQYF
>-|-|TRBV27|TRBJ2-2
TGTGCCAGCAGTTTAAAGTGGACCGGGGAGCTGTTTTTT
CASSLKWTGELFF
>TRBD1|large|TRBV19|TRBJ2-2
TGTGCCAGTAGTACCGACAGGGTTGGCACCGGGGAGCTGTTTTTT
CASSTDRVGTGELFF
>TRBD2|-|TRBV7-9|TRBJ2-1
TGTGCCAGCAGCCAACAACTAGCGGGGGGCCACAATGAGCAGTTCTTC
CASSQQLAGGHNEQFF
>TRBD1|-|TRBV5-1|TRBJ2-1
TGCGCCAGCAGCTTCGGGACAGGGGAGAACAATGAGCAGTTCTTC
CASSFGTGENNEQFF
>-|-|TRBV9|TRBJ1-6
TGTGCCAGCAGCGTAGGAGACAGAAATTCACCCCTCCACTTT
CASSVGDRNSPLHF
>TRBD1|few|TRBV6-1|TRBJ1-5
TGTGCCAGCAGTCCCGACAGGGGTGAGCAGCCCCAGCATTTT
CASSPDRGEQPQHF
>-|-|TRBV30|TRBJ2-3
TGTGCCTGGAGAAAGCTAAAATCAGATACGCAGTATTTT
CAWRKLKSDTQYF